Sequencing of this TCR beta chain was carried out in a study of glioma-infiltrating T cells. Study in general: Sequencing aimed for roughly 4.5- to 11-fold coverage of about a million peripheral T cells. Study-wide points: CDR3 overlap between tissue and blood was very small. A blood CDR3 motif signature was depleted in highly divergent patients.

This clonotype was seen a handful of times. Its matching antigen is unknown. Germline CDR1 reads ENHRY; CDR2 reads SYGVKD. Deletions cut 0 bases from V and 3 bases from J, with 6 bases between. The CDR3 extends over 13 amino acids. The iRepertoire nested amplicon-rescue multiplex PCR amplified TCR alpha and beta CDR3s from RNA. Input was about 95-400 ng of tissue mRNA or PBMC total RNA. TCRdb fed the multiplex PCR reads into MiXCR, producing one record per CDR3 protein. In the table there are more than 300,000 distinct CDR3 sequences, 41% of which are singletons. This sequence originates from a human donor with low-grade glioma or glioblastoma, undergoing nonglioma brain surgery, or in good health (not recorded which). V usage is TRBV10-3 and J usage is TRBJ2-7; D may be TRBD2 (5 bases). Sequencing was carried out using glioma tissue, nonneoplastic brain tissue, or PBMCs (not recorded which). DNA for the CDR3: TGTGCCATCAGTGAGTCCGGGATCTACGAGCAGTACTTC. Translation gives CAISESGIYEQYF.